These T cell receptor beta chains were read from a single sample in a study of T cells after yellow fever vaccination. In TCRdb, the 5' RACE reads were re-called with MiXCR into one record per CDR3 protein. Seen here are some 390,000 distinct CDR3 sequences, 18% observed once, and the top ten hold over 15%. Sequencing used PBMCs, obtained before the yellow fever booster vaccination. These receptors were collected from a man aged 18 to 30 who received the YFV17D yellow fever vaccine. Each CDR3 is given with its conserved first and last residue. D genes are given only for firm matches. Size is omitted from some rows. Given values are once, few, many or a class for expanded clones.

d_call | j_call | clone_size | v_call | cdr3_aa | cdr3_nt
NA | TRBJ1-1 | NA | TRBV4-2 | CASSARAENTEAFF | TGTGCCAGCAGCGCCAGGGCGGAGAACACTGAAGCTTTCTTT
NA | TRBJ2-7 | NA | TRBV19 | CASSKVGSYEQYF | TGTGCCAGTAGTAAAGTTGGATCCTACGAGCAGTACTTC
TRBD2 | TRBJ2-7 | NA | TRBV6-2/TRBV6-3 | CASRRGGEVIEQYF | TGTGCCAGCCGCCGCGGGGGGGAGGTGATCGAGCAGTACTTC
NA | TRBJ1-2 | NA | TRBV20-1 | CSARADRANYGYTF | TGCAGTGCGAGGGCCGACAGAGCTAACTATGGCTACACCTTC
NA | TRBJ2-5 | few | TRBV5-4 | CASNNWVAGQETQYF | TGTGCCAGCAACAATTGGGTGGCAGGGCAAGAGACCCAGTACTTC
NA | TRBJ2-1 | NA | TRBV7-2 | CASREGYREQFF | TGTGCCAGCAGGGAGGGTTACCGTGAGCAGTTCTTC
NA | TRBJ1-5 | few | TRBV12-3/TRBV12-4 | CASSSGVPSQPQHF | TGTGCCAGCAGCTCAGGGGTTCCATCTCAGCCCCAGCATTTT
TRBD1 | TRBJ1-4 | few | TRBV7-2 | CASSLRDRAFSNEKLFF | TGTGCCAGCAGTCTCCGGGACAGGGCATTTTCTAATGAAAAACTGTTTTTT
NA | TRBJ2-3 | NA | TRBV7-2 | CASTPWGGQATDTQYF | TGTGCCAGCACCCCTTGGGGGGGGCAGGCCACAGATACGCAGTATTTT
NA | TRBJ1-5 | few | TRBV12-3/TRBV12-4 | CASRTGPSNQPQHF | TGTGCCAGCAGAACAGGGCCTAGCAATCAGCCCCAGCATTTT
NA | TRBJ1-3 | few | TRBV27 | CAKSGSGNTIYF | TGTGCCAAGTCGGGCTCTGGAAACACCATATATTTT
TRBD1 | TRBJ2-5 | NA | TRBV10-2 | CASPTGEETQYF | TGCGCCAGCCCCACAGGGGAAGAGACCCAGTACTTC
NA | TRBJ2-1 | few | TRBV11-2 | CASSPQAGYEQFF | TGTGCCAGCAGCCCTCAGGCGGGCTACGAGCAGTTCTTC
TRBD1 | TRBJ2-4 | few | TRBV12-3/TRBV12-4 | CASSLQGVIQYF | TGTGCCAGCAGTTTACAGGGGGTGATTCAGTACTTC
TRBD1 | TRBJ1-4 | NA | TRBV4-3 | CASSRKKRTGNEKLFF | TGCGCCAGCAGCCGAAAGAAACGGACAGGGAATGAAAAACTGTTTTTT
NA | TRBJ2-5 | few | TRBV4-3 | CASSPDYGEETQYF | TGCGCCAGCAGCCCTGACTACGGAGAGGAGACCCAGTACTTC
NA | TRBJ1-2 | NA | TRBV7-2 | CASSPQTEYSGYTF | TGTGCCAGCAGCCCCCAGACAGAGTATTCTGGCTACACCTTC
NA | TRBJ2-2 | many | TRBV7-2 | CASSLDAGELFF | TGTGCCAGCAGCTTAGACGCCGGGGAGCTGTTTTTT
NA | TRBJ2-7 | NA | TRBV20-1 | CSALSSERGHLYEQYF | TGCAGTGCCCTGAGCTCTGAGCGGGGACATTTGTACGAGCAGTACTTC
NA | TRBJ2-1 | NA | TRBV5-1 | CASSLERAYNEQFF | TGCGCCAGCAGCTTAGAGCGTGCCTACAATGAGCAGTTCTTC
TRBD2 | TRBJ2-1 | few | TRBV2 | CASREGGGAVHEQFF | TGTGCCAGCAGGGAAGGCGGGGGGGCTGTCCATGAGCAGTTCTTC
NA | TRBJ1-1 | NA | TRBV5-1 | CASSFPGKHTEAFF | TGCGCCAGCAGCTTTCCAGGGAAGCACACTGAAGCTTTCTTT
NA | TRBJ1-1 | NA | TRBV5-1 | CASSLGDRDTEAFF | TGCGCCAGCAGCTTGGGTGACAGAGATACTGAAGCTTTCTTT
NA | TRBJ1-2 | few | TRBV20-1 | CSAMRGARGYGYTF | TGCAGTGCTATGCGAGGGGCTCGCGGCTATGGCTACACCTTC
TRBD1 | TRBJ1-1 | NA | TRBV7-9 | CASSPWTGEAFF | TGTGCCAGCAGCCCCTGGACAGGGGAAGCTTTCTTT
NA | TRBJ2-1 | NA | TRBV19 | CASSSPDRGSYNEQFF | TGTGCCAGTAGTAGCCCGGACCGCGGCTCCTACAATGAGCAGTTCTTC
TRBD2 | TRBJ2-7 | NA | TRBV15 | CATSRDAGGYEQYF | TGTGCCACCAGCAGAGATGCGGGGGGCTACGAGCAGTACTTC
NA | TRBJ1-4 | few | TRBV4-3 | CASSQEIRARQTLEKLFF | TGCGCCAGCAGCCAAGAAATAAGGGCTAGGCAGACCCTTGAAAAACTGTTTTTT
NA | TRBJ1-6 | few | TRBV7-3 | CASSFGQRNSPLHF | TGTGCCAGCAGCTTTGGACAGCGGAATTCACCCCTCCACTTT
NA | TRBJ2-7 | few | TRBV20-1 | CSASITGTSFFQYF | TGCAGTGCTAGCATTACCGGGACATCCTTTTTCCAGTACTTC
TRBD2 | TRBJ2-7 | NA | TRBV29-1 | CSVEDRGSGGRQGYEQYF | TGCAGCGTTGAAGATCGTGGTAGCGGGGGCCGGCAGGGGTACGAGCAGTACTTC
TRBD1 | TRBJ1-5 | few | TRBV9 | CASGRGTGVQPQHF | TGTGCCAGCGGGAGGGGGACAGGGGTTCAGCCCCAGCATTTT
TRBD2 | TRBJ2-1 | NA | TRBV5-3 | CARSCGGANEQFF | TGTGCCAGAAGCTGCGGGGGGGCGAATGAGCAGTTCTTC
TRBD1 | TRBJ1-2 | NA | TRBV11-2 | CAQPRPRDRGYYGYTF | TGTGCCCAGCCGAGGCCGCGGGACAGGGGTTACTATGGCTACACCTTC